The rows below give T cell receptor beta chains drawn from one sample of a study of metastatic and nonmetastatic thyroid tumors. With MiXCR, TCRdb called clones anew from the PCR reads. The sample records approximately 23,000 clones, 20% to 25% being singletons. The sample taken for sequencing was blood. The receptors derive from a male donor with papillary thyroid cancer or a benign thyroid nodule (not recorded which). Some clones in this sample may be carry-over from other donors' samples. The CDR3 runs from the conserved cysteine through the conserved F or W. D genes are given only for firm matches. Clone size is stated in some rows and not others, as once, few, many or a class when expanded.

clone size,V gene,D gene,J gene,CDR3 protein,CDR3 DNA
many,TRBV25-1,TRBD2,TRBJ2-5,CASSAAGGQETQYF,TGTGCCAGCAGTGCGGCGGGAGGACAAGAGACCCAGTACTTC
NA,TRBV28,NA,TRBJ1-5,CANSLVEPQHF,TGTGCCAACAGCCTAGTGGAGCCCCAGCATTTT
many,TRBV5-5,TRBD1,TRBJ2-7,CASSKGQGTGYEQYF,TGTGCCAGCAGCAAAGGACAGGGCACGGGCTACGAGCAGTACTTC
few,TRBV6-4,NA,TRBJ2-2,CTSSEAGTGELFF,TGTACCAGCAGTGAAGCGGGCACCGGGGAGCTTTTTTTT
many,TRBV11-2,TRBD2,TRBJ2-7,CASSLREGPSQFYEQYF,TGTGCCAGCAGCTTAAGGGAGGGACCTTCTCAATTCTACGAGCAGTACTTC
many,TRBV5-8,NA,TRBJ2-1,CASSLGRVRTSSEQFF,TGTGCCAGCAGCTTGGGGAGAGTACGCACTAGCTCTGAGCAGTTCTTC
NA,TRBV7-2,TRBD1,TRBJ1-6,CASSLATGIHSPLHF,TGTGCCAGCAGCTTAGCGACAGGGATACATTCACCCCTCCACTTT
many,TRBV24-1,TRBD1,TRBJ1-6,CATSGLRQGLGSPLHF,TGTGCCACCAGTGGCTTAAGACAGGGGTTAGGTTCACCCCTCCACTTT
many,TRBV19,TRBD2,TRBJ2-1,CASSMRLAGAAEQFF,TGTGCCAGTAGTATGAGACTAGCGGGAGCCGCTGAGCAGTTCTTC
NA,TRBV18,TRBD1,TRBJ1-6,CASSARGQGNSPLHF,TGTGCCAGCTCCGCCCGGGGACAGGGGAATTCACCCCTCCACTTT
many,TRBV7-9,TRBD1,TRBJ1-2,CASSEQGNYGYTF,TGTGCCAGCAGCGAACAGGGGAACTATGGCTACACCTTC
NA,TRBV6-1,NA,TRBJ1-5,CAIREQESQPQHF,TGTGCCATCAGAGAACAGGAGAGTCAGCCCCAGCATTTT
many,TRBV20-1,NA,TRBJ1-1,CSARRGDIETEAFF,TGCAGTGCTAGAAGGGGGGACATCGAGACTGAAGCTTTCTTT
NA,TRBV6-1,TRBD1,TRBJ2-1,CASSKDRGHEQFF,TGTGCCAGCAGTAAGGACAGGGGCCATGAGCAGTTCTTC
few,TRBV6-2/TRBV6-3,TRBD2,TRBJ2-7,CASLPGLAGAYEQYF,TGTGCCAGCCTGCCCGGACTAGCGGGAGCCTACGAGCAGTACTTC
many,TRBV5-1,TRBD1,TRBJ1-6,CASSLGDRANSPLHF,TGCGCCAGCAGCTTGGGGGACAGGGCAAATTCACCCCTCCACTTT
few,TRBV6-1,NA,TRBJ1-4,CASALRGPDEKLFF,TGTGCCAGTGCGCTCAGGGGCCCTGATGAAAAACTGTTTTTT
many,TRBV29-1,NA,TRBJ2-7,CSVEEETYEQYF,TGCAGCGTTGAAGAGGAGACCTACGAGCAGTACTTC
many,TRBV27,NA,TRBJ2-3,CASSFPGPTDTQYF,TGTGCCAGCAGTTTTCCGGGACCCACAGATACGCAGTATTTT
many,TRBV6-1,NA,TRBJ2-1,CASSEAGGYNEQFF,TGTGCCAGCAGTGAAGCTGGGGGATACAATGAGCAGTTCTTC
few,TRBV6-1,NA,TRBJ2-7,CAISRSGGNYEQYF,TGTGCCATCAGTCGCTCCGGAGGTAACTACGAGCAGTACTTC
many,TRBV12-3/TRBV12-4,NA,TRBJ2-7,CASSLAIYYEQYF,TGTGCCAGCAGTTTAGCAATATACTACGAGCAGTACTTC
many,TRBV24-1,TRBD2,TRBJ2-1,CATSDSASGRGEQFF,TGTGCCACCAGTGATTCGGCTAGCGGGAGGGGTGAGCAGTTCTTC
many,TRBV9,TRBD1,TRBJ2-5,CASSPDRVETQYF,TGTGCCAGCAGCCCCGACAGGGTTGAGACCCAGTACTTC
many,TRBV19,NA,TRBJ1-6,CASSILTADSPLHF,TGTGCCAGTAGTATTCTAACGGCGGATTCACCCCTCCACTTT
many,TRBV20-1,NA,TRBJ2-1,CSAGKIGTFSANEQFF,TGCAGTGCTGGCAAAATCGGGACTTTCAGCGCGAATGAGCAGTTCTTC
NA,TRBV28,TRBD1,TRBJ1-6,CASSSTGLVSPVDF,TGTGCCAGCAGTTCGACAGGGCTGGTCTCACCAGTCGACTTT
NA,TRBV11-1,NA,TRBJ1-1,CASSFGGSGRENTEAFF,TGTGCCAGCAGCTTCGGGGGGTCGGGGCGCGAGAACACTGAAGCTTTCTTT
many,TRBV5-1,TRBD2,TRBJ2-3,CASSGATSGGTDTQYF,TGCGCCAGCAGCGGGGCGACTAGCGGGGGGACAGATACGCAGTATTTT
few,TRBV12-3/TRBV12-4,NA,TRBJ2-2,CASSVSWGANTGELFF,TGTGCCAGCAGTGTATCATGGGGGGCGAACACCGGGGAGCTGTTTTTT
many,TRBV30,TRBD2,TRBJ2-2,CAWSRLATGELFF,TGTGCCTGGAGCCGACTAGCGACCGGGGAGCTGTTTTTT
many,TRBV6-1,TRBD1,TRBJ2-2,CASSALGRGPGELFF,TGTGCCAGCAGTGCCTTAGGCAGGGGGCCCGGGGAGCTGTTTTTT
NA,TRBV18,NA,TRBJ2-7,CVSSPAVGEAAYEQYF,TGTGTCAGCTCTCCTGCCGTAGGGGAGGCCGCCTACGAGCAGTACTTC
many,TRBV7-9,TRBD1,TRBJ1-2,CASSLGQGAFGYTF,TGTGCCAGCAGCTTGGGACAGGGGGCTTTTGGCTACACCTTC
NA,TRBV27,NA,TRBJ1-6,CASSGGNSPLHF,TGTGCCAGCAGTGGCGGCAATTCACCCCTCCACTTT
many,TRBV20-1,NA,TRBJ1-2,CSARDQYGYTF,TGCAGTGCTAGAGATCAATATGGCTACACCTTC
NA,TRBV11-2,NA,TRBJ1-2,CASSADVGYGYTF,TGTGCCAGCAGCGCCGACGTTGGCTATGGCTACACCTTC
NA,TRBV3-1,NA,TRBJ2-6,CASSRGIGASGANVLTF,TGTGCCAGCAGCCGAGGCATCGGGGCCTCTGGGGCCAACGTCCTGACTTTC
NA,TRBV6-1,TRBD1,TRBJ1-2,CASKQGLRGYTF,TGTGCCAGCAAACAGGGGCTTCGAGGCTACACCTTC
NA,TRBV6-2/TRBV6-3,TRBD2,TRBJ2-1,CAGIYGGTRVAYNEQFF,TGTGCCGGCATTTACGGTGGGACTAGGGTGGCATACAATGAGCAGTTCTTC
NA,TRBV6-4,NA,TRBJ1-5,CANGDQPQHF,TGTGCCAACGGGGATCAGCCCCAGCATTTT
many,TRBV28,NA,TRBJ2-7,CTPGCEQYF,TGCACCCCCGGGTGTGAGCAGTACTTC
few,TRBV2,NA,TRBJ1-2,CASTPRTYGYTF,TGTGCCAGCACCCCTAGGACCTATGGCTACACCTTC
NA,TRBV24-1,TRBD2,TRBJ2-3,CATSVTSGFTDTQYF,TGTGCCACCAGTGTGACTAGCGGGTTCACAGATACGCAGTATTTT
NA,TRBV13,NA,TRBJ2-2,CASSPQYTGELFF,TGTGCCAGCAGTCCTCAGTACACCGGGGAGCTGTTTTTT
many,TRBV11-2,TRBD1,TRBJ2-1,CASSIGTADYNEQFF,TGTGCCAGCAGCATCGGGACAGCGGATTACAATGAGCAGTTCTTC
many,TRBV20-1,NA,TRBJ2-2,CSGAKGTNTGELFF,TGCAGTGGGGCTAAGGGGACGAACACCGGGGAGCTGTTTTTT
few,TRBV20-1,NA,TRBJ2-2,CSAKGGGNTGELFF,TGCAGTGCCAAAGGAGGGGGGAACACCGGGGAGCTGTTTTTT
many,TRBV19,NA,TRBJ2-2,CASSIKGRNTGELFF,TGTGCCAGTAGTATAAAAGGGCGCAACACCGGGGAGCTGTTTTTT
many,TRBV20-1,NA,TRBJ1-5,CSARDNWRYSNQPQHF,TGCAGTGCTAGAGATAATTGGCGGTATAGCAATCAGCCCCAGCATTTT
many,TRBV7-9,NA,TRBJ1-2,CASSSPNTVGYTF,TGTGCCAGCAGCTCCCCCAATACGGTTGGCTACACCTTC
few,TRBV4-1,TRBD2,TRBJ2-1,CASSRAGERNEQFF,TGCGCCAGCAGCCGCGCGGGAGAACGAAATGAGCAGTTCTTC
few,TRBV5-1,TRBD1,TRBJ2-3,CASSLGQGARTDTQYF,TGCGCTAGCAGCTTGGGGCAGGGGGCGCGGACAGATACGCAGTATTTT